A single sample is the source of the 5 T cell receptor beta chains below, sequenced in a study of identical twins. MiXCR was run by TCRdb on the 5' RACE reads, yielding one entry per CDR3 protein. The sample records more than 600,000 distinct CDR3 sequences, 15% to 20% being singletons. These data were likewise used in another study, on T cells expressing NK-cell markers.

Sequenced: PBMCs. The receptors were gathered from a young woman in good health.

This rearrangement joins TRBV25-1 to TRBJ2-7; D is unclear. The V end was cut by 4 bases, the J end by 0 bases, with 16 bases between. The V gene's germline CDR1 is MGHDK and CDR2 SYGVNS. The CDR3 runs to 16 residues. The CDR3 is CASSGERQSGSYEQYF. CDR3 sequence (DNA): TGTGCCAGCAGTGGGGAAAGGCAGTCGGGCTCCTACGAGCAGTACTTC.

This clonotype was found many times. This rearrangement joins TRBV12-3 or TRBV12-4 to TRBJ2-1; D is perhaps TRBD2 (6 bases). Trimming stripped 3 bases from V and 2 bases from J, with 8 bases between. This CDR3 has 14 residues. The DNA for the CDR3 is TGTGCCAGCAGTTTTCGGGGGACCTACAATGAGCAGTTCTTC. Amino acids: CASSFRGTYNEQFF.

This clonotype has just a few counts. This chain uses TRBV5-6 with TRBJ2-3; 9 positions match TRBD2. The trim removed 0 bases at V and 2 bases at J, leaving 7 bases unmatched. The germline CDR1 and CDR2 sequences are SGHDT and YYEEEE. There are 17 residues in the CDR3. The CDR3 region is CASSLALASGDTDTQYF. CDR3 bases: TGTGCCAGCAGCTTGGCCTTGGCTAGCGGGGACACAGATACGCAGTATTTT.

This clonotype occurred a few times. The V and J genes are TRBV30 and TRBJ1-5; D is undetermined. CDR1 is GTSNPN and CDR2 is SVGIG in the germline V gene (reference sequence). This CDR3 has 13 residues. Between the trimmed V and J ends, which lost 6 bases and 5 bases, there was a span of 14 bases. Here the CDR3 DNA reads TGTGCCTGCCAGCGCGGGTGGGATCAGCCCCAGCATTTT. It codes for CACQRGWDQPQHF.

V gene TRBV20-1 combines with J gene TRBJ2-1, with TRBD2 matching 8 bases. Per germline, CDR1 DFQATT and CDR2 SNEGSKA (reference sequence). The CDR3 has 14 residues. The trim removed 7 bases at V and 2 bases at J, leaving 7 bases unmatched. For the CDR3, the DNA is TGCAGTGTCTTGGGTAGCGGGGCCTACAATGAGCAGTTCTTC. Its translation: CSVLGSGAYNEQFF.